This T cell receptor (beta chain) was documented in a study of T-cell memory formation after mild COVID-19. General observations from the study: Unconfirmed was the SARS-CoV-2 specificity of second-wave clones that peaked on day 37.

TCRdb re-derived calls from the 5' RACE reads in MiXCR, one entry per CDR3 protein. The sample contains just over 400,000 distinct CDR3 sequences, roughly a quarter of which appear only once. The CDR3 loop spans 14 amino acids. Germline lookup yields CDR1 SGHTA and CDR2 FQGNSA. V was cut by 10 bases and J by 2 bases, with 15 bases left in between. This clonotype was observed a handful of times. What it binds is not known. The sequence derives from an adult woman who had mild COVID-19 (a few samples of this study predate the infection). Cell type and time point are not known. The rearrangement joins TRBV7-2 to TRBJ2-1, with a weak D call TRBD1 (6 bases). The sequencing input was PBMCs or a T cell subset sorted from them (not recorded which). As DNA, the CDR3 is TGTGCCATATCACGCAGGGGTGCCTACAATGAGCAGTTCTTC. Protein product: CAISRRGAYNEQFF.